This T cell receptor beta chain was sequenced for a study of blood T cell repertoires in COVID-19. For the study at large: COVID-19 samples from acute and convalescent phases originated in the United States, Italy and Spain.

Self-reported history from a screening survey and questionnaire set each donor's cohort. During the 2 weeks before they entered the study, exposed participants had met someone with a PCR-confirmed or clinician-diagnosed COVID-19 case. In the study's own analysis: Reference gene primer amplification gave nucleated cell count estimates. TCRdb's copy holds only in-frame clones and misses some; the assay was immunoSEQ multiplex PCR. That table supplies the V and J calls and clone size; D and trimming were determined from the DNA. Counted here are around 270,000 clones, approximately 89% occurring once; the ten biggest clones make up 2.5% to 4%. The CDR3 covers 13 residues. In germline, CDR1 is SEHNR, CDR2 FQNEAQ (reference sequence). V was pared by 5 bases and J by 1 base, with 8 bases between.

This chain joins TRBV7-9 and TRBJ1-1; D is unclear. Source material: PBMCs or T cells enriched from blood (not recorded which). This receptor was identified in a woman in her thirties or forties who had been exposed to COVID-19. For the CDR3, the DNA is TGTGCCAGCAGCCGCGTCGAGAACACTGAAGCTTTCTTT. Translation: CASSRVENTEAFF.